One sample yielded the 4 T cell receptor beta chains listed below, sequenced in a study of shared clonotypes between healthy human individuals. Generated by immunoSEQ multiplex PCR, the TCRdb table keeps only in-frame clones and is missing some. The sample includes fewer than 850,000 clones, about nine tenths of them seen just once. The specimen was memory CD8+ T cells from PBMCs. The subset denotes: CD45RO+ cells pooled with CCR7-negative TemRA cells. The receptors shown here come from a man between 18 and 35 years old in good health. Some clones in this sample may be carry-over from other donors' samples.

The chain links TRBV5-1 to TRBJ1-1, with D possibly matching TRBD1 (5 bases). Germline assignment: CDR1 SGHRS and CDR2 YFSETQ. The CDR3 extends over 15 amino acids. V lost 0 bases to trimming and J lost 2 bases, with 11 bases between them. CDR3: CASSLGYRTNTEAFF. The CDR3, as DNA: TGCGCCAGCAGCTTGGGCTACAGGACCAACACTGAAGCTTTCTTT.

CDR3 bases: TGTGCCAGCTCACCCCTTGGCGGGAGGATGTCCTACGAGCAGTACTTC. This codes for CASSPLGGRMSYEQYF. The J gene is TRBJ2-7, the V gene TRBV18; 8 positions match TRBD2. The CDR3 runs to 16 residues. The V gene end was trimmed by 3 bases and the J gene end by 1 base; junction bases not matched to a gene: 8. CDR1 and CDR2 (germline): KGHSH, LQKENI.

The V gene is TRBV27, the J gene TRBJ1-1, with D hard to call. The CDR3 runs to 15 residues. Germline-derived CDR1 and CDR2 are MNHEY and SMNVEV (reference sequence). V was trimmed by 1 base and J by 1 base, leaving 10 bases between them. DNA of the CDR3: TGTGCCAGCAGTTTATTAGGACGGCGGAACACTGAAGCTTTCTTT. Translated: CASSLLGRRNTEAFF.

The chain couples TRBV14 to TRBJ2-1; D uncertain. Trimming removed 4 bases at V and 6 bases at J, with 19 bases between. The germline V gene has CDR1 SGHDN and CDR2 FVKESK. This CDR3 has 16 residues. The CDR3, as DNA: TGTGCCAGCAGCCCGACAAGATGGGAACTCCGCAATGAGCAGTTCTTC. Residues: CASSPTRWELRNEQFF.